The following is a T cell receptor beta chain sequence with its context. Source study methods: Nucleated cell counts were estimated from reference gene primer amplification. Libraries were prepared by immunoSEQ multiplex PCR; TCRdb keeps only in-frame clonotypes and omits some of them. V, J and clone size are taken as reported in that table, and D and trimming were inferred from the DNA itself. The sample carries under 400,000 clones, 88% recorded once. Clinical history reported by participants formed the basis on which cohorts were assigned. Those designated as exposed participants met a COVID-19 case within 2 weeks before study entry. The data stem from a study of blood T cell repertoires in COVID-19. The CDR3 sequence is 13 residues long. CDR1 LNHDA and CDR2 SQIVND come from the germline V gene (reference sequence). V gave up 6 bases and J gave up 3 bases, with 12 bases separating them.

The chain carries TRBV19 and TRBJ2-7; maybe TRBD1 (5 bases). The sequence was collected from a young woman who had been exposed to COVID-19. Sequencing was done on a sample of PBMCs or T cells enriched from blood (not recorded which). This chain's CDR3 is CASRGWQGYEQYF. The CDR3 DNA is TGTGCCAGTAGAGGCTGGCAGGGCTACGAGCAGTACTTC.